Shown below are 16 T cell receptor beta chains from a single sample sequenced in a study of T-cell memory formation after mild COVID-19. MiXCR was run by TCRdb on the 5' RACE reads, yielding one entry per CDR3 protein. The data hold some 88,000 distinct CDR3 sequences, with about 23% observed a single time. Sequencing input: PBMCs or a T cell subset sorted from them (not recorded which). These receptors all come from a man aged 18 to 30 who had mild COVID-19 (a few samples of this study predate the infection). Cell type and time point are not known.

At least ten counts were recorded for this clonotype. The rearrangement joins TRBV6-2 or TRBV6-3 to TRBJ2-2; unclear D gene. This CDR3 comprises 13 residues. The V end was cut by 2 bases, the J end by 5 bases, with 6 bases between. Per the germline V gene, CDR1 is MNHEY and CDR2 is SVGEGT. CDR3 protein: CASSYGETGELFF. The CDR3 coding sequence is TGTGCCAGCAGTTACGGGGAAACCGGGGAGCTGTTTTTT.

The chain recombines TRBV4-3 with TRBJ2-3; perhaps D is TRBD1 or TRBD2 (5 bases each). Germline CDR1 LGHNA, CDR2 YSLEER. The V end lost 0 bases, the J end lost 3 bases, and 13 bases lay between the germline ends. The CDR3 totals 16 residues. This chain's CDR3 is CASSQEGVGFTDTQYF. CDR3 sequence (DNA): TGCGCCAGCAGCCAAGAGGGGGTCGGGTTTACAGATACGCAGTATTTT.

This clonotype was picked up a small number of times. The chain joins TRBV27 to TRBJ1-5; maybe TRBD1 (5 bases). CDR1 MNHEY and CDR2 SMNVEV come from the germline V gene (reference sequence). The V and J ends lost 3 bases and 0 bases respectively, with 9 bases between them. This CDR3 has 15 amino acids. The CDR3 region has the DNA TGTGCCAGCAGTTTGAGGGGTTATAGCAATCAGCCCCAGCATTTT. This encodes CASSLRGYSNQPQHF.

This rearrangement joins TRBV20-1 to TRBJ2-3; TRBD2 matches 11 bases. The V segment lost 0 bases and the J segment 0 bases; nucleotides outside the gene matches: 5. The CDR3 totals 17 residues. CDR1 and CDR2 (germline): DFQATT, SNEGSKA (reference sequence). The CDR3 nucleotides are TGCAGTGCTAGAGAACTAGCGGGGGTACCTAGCACAGATACGCAGTATTTT. Its translation is CSARELAGVPSTDTQYF.

This clonotype turned up a few times. The chain recombines TRBV29-1 with TRBJ1-2; TRBD1 aligns across 8 bases. J lost 4 bases, V lost 7 bases, and 8 bases had no gene match. CDR1 SQVTM and CDR2 ANQGSEA come from the germline V gene. The CDR3 consists of 13 residues. The CDR3 DNA follows: TGCAGCGCCCGGACAACAGGGGGCTATGGCTACACCTTC. Protein sequence: CSARTTGGYGYTF.

The table lists this clonotype with a few counts. This chain links TRBV29-1 with TRBJ1-2; D possibly corresponds to TRBD1 (6 bases). This CDR3 spans 13 amino acids. Between the trimmed V and J ends, which lost 1 base and 4 bases, there was a span of 10 bases. The germline gives CDR1 SQVTM, CDR2 ANQGSEA. CDR3 in amino acids: CSVEVRGGYGYTF. CDR3 DNA sequence: TGCAGCGTTGAAGTCAGGGGAGGCTATGGCTACACCTTC.

V and J are TRBV6-2 or TRBV6-3 and TRBJ2-3; the D gene is possibly TRBD2 (5 bases). The CDR3 totals 12 residues. Trimming removed 8 bases from V and 6 bases from J, with 12 bases in between. CDR1 is MNHEY, CDR2 SVGEGT, per germline. CDR3 loop: CASAPGGDTQYF. Written as DNA, the CDR3 is TGTGCCAGCGCACCCGGAGGCGATACGCAGTATTTT.

This clonotype was counted between two and nine times. Here the CDR3 reads CASSLEGLPCREQYV. Written as DNA, the CDR3 is TGTGCCAGCAGCTTAGAGGGACTCCCCTGCCGCGAGCAGTACGTC. The chain combines TRBV11-2 with TRBJ2-7, with D perhaps TRBD2 (6 bases). V was trimmed by 0 bases and J by 6 bases, leaving 15 bases between them. CDR1 is SGHAT, CDR2 FQNNGV, per germline. The CDR3 totals 15 residues.

This clonotype appeared a few times. V is TRBV4-1 and J is TRBJ2-7, with D perhaps TRBD2 (6 bases). The V gene lost 4 bases and the J gene lost 2 bases, with 12 bases spanning the gap. There are 14 residues in the CDR3. Germline V gene sequence: CDR1 MGHRA, CDR2 YSYEKL. The CDR3 loop is CASSLGLPAYEQYF. The CDR3 region has the DNA TGCGCCAGCAGCCTGGGACTCCCGGCCTACGAGCAGTACTTC.

The chain has TRBV7-9 and TRBJ1-1; no reliable D call. Deletions cut 3 bases from V and 6 bases from J, with 2 bases between. Germline CDR1 SEHNR, CDR2 FQNEAQ (reference sequence). This CDR3 is built from 10 residues. The CDR3 is CASSFSEAFF. CDR3 DNA: TGTGCCAGCAGCTTTTCTGAAGCTTTCTTT.

The chain couples TRBV20-1 to TRBJ2-1; 9 positions agree with TRBD2. The V and J ends lost 3 bases and 9 bases, in that order; junction bases with no gene match: 9. Germline loops: CDR1 DFQATT, CDR2 SNEGSKA (reference sequence). The length of the CDR3 is 14 residues. The CDR3: CSASGAGGPGEQFF. CDR3 DNA: TGCAGTGCTAGCGGGGCGGGGGGGCCCGGTGAGCAGTTCTTC.

This rearrangement joins TRBV19 to TRBJ2-1, with TRBD1 as a possible D gene (5 bases). Germline V CDR1 and CDR2: LNHDA, SQIVND (reference sequence). Trimming cost V 3 bases and J 8 bases, with 11 bases left between them. The CDR3 spans 13 residues. CDR3 bases: TGTGCCAGTAGTATCGGCTGGGGCCATGAGCAGTTCTTC. This sequence encodes CASSIGWGHEQFF.

This clonotype was counted a single time. This chain joins TRBV10-2 and TRBJ1-2; 7 bases fit TRBD1. V was pared by 1 base and J by 8 bases, with 7 bases of the junction left unmatched. The CDR3 has 14 amino acids. The germline gives CDR1 WSHSY, CDR2 SAAADI. The CDR3 loop reads CASSEWAGGVGYTF. The CDR3 nucleotides are TGCGCCAGCAGTGAGTGGGCAGGGGGAGTCGGCTACACCTTC.

This clonotype was seen only a few times. The chain combines TRBV5-5 with TRBJ1-3; unclear D gene. The germline gives CDR1 SGHKS, CDR2 YYEKEE (reference sequence). This CDR3 contains 15 residues. V dropped 4 bases and J dropped 4 bases, with 15 bases sitting between them. CDR3 protein: CASSTPGPGGNTIYF. CDR3 nucleotide sequence: TGTGCCAGCAGCACGCCGGGTCCGGGAGGAAACACCATATATTTT.

This clonotype has a handful of counts. The chain is built from TRBV4-2 and TRBJ1-2, with 8 bases lining up with TRBD1. The CDR3 has 16 amino acids. After removal of 0 bases from V and 7 bases from J, the junction contained 10 bases not matched to a gene. Germline V gene sequence: CDR1 LGHNA, CDR2 YNFKEQ. This chain's CDR3 is CASSQEPGQVPGGYTF. CDR3 coding DNA: TGTGCCAGCAGCCAAGAGCCGGGACAGGTCCCCGGTGGCTACACCTTC.

This chain connects TRBV9 to TRBJ2-1, with 8 bases matching TRBD2. The V gene end was trimmed by 3 bases and the J gene end by 8 bases; junction bases not matched to a gene: 7. Per germline, CDR1 SGDLS and CDR2 YYNGEE. The CDR3 extends over 14 amino acids. The CDR3 reads CASSGNGGAYEQFF. The CDR3 nucleotides read TGTGCCAGCAGCGGCAACGGGGGGGCCTATGAGCAGTTCTTC.